This entry lists 11 T cell receptor beta chains sequenced from one sample in a study of T cell repertoires in cytomegalovirus infection. TCRdb reprocessed the reads with MiXCR, giving one entry per CDR3 protein. The sample carries roughly 500,000 distinct CDR3 sequences, roughly 34% recorded once. These receptors' antigens are unknown. This specimen was cultured PBMCs, taken from culture after CMV antigen stimulation. All receptors derive from a human donor in good health (CMV status not recorded). Some clones in this sample may be carry-over from other donors' samples.

This clonotype was recorded only once. The chain links TRBV28 to TRBJ1-2; D might be TRBD1 (5 bases). CDR3 length: 14 residues. V lost 3 bases, J lost 8 bases, and 16 bases lay in between. The germline V gene has CDR1 MDHEN and CDR2 SYDVKM. The CDR3 DNA reads as TGTGCCAGCAGTTTTCAGGGCAGGGCGGGCGGCTACACCTTC. It codes for CASSFQGRAGGYTF.

The chain joins TRBV4-3 to TRBJ1-2; TRBD1 might be the D (6 bases). Trimming cost V 3 bases and J 6 bases, with 17 bases left between them. The CDR3 is made up of 15 amino acids. Germline V gene sequence: CDR1 LGHNA, CDR2 YSLEER. This CDR3 is CASSQRTVDIDGYTF. In DNA, the CDR3 is TGCGCCAGCAGCCAGCGGACAGTAGATATTGATGGCTACACCTTC.

This clonotype was seen a handful of times. The rearrangement uses TRBV5-4 and TRBJ2-5, with D perhaps matching TRBD2 (6 bases). The CDR3 spans 13 residues. Germline CDR1 reads SGHNT; CDR2 reads YYREEE (reference sequence). The V end was cut by 3 bases, the J end by 0 bases, with 6 bases between. This chain's CDR3 is CASSWDYQETQYF. The DNA for the CDR3 is TGTGCCAGCAGCTGGGACTACCAAGAGACCCAGTACTTC. The full variable domain, in which reference TRBV5-4 and TRBJ2-5 provide the parts outside the CDR3, is ETGVTQSPTHLIKTRGQQVTLRCSSQSGHNTVSWYQQALGQGPQFIFQYYREEENGRGNFPPRFSGLQFPNYSSELNVNALELDDSALYLCASSWDYQETQYFGPGTRLLVL.

This chain uses TRBV28 with TRBJ2-1; TRBD2 matches at 11 bases. This CDR3 spans 17 amino acids. V shed 4 bases, J shed 3 bases, and the junction held 8 bases outside the gene matches. Germline CDR1 reads MDHEN; CDR2 reads SYDVKM. CDR3 sequence (DNA): TGTGCCAGCAGTTACGTTAGCGGGAGGGCCCACTACAATGAGCAGTTCTTC. It is translated as CASSYVSGRAHYNEQFF.

The rearrangement uses TRBV29-1 and TRBJ1-1; no reliable D call. In germline, CDR1 is SQVTM, CDR2 ANQGSEA. Trimming removed 5 bases at V and 6 bases at J, with 7 bases between. This CDR3 contains 10 residues. This chain's CDR3 is CSVSGAEAFF. CDR3 coding DNA: TGCAGCGTTTCGGGCGCTGAAGCTTTCTTT. Looking up the rest from reference TRBV29-1 and TRBJ1-1 gives the full variable domain: SAVISQKPSRDICQRGTSLTIQCQVDSQVTMMFWYRQQPGQSLTLIATANQGSEATYESGFVIDKFPISRPNLTFSTLTVSNMSPEDSSIYLCSVSGAEAFFGQGTRLTVV.

The J gene is TRBJ2-2, the V gene TRBV7-2, with TRBD2 matching 11 bases. V trimming: 3 bases; J trimming: 4 bases; junction bases outside the gene matches: 4. CDR3 length equals 16 residues. Germline assignment: CDR1 SGHTA and CDR2 FQGNSA. The CDR3 coding sequence is TGTGCCAGCAGCTTGCTCACTAGCGGGAGCACCGGGGAGCTGTTTTTT. This translates into CASSLLTSGSTGELFF. The entire variable domain, with the rest obtained from reference TRBV7-2 and TRBJ2-2, is as follows: GAGVSQSPSNKVTEKGKDVELRCDPISGHTALYWYRQSLGQGLEFLIYFQGNSAPDKSGLPSDRFSAERTGGSVSTLTIQRTQQEDSAVYLCASSLLTSGSTGELFFGEGSRLTVL.

V is TRBV6-1 and J is TRBJ2-7, with 10 bases fitting TRBD1. The germline CDR1 and CDR2 sequences are MNHNS and SASEGT. Trimming at V came to 6 bases and at J to 7 bases, leaving 9 bases not matched to a gene. The CDR3 sequence is 14 residues long. CDR3 protein: CASRRQGAAVEQYF. The CDR3 nucleotides read TGTGCCAGCAGACGACAGGGGGCAGCGGTTGAGCAGTACTTC.

The rearrangement uses TRBV7-9 and TRBJ1-1, with a tentative D call TRBD1 (6 bases). The CDR3 has 18 amino acids. CDR1 is SEHNR and CDR2 is FQNEAQ in the germline V gene (reference sequence). With 4 bases removed from V and 1 base from J, the gap between germline ends came to 22 bases. CDR3: CASSSKGWGRTENTEAFF. CDR3 nucleotide sequence: TGTGCCAGCAGCTCGAAGGGTTGGGGAAGGACAGAGAACACTGAAGCTTTCTTT.

The chain combines TRBV14 with TRBJ1-1; D is undetermined. The germline gives CDR1 SGHDN, CDR2 FVKESK. This CDR3 has 13 residues. V lost 1 base, J lost 0 bases, and 3 bases lay in between. CDR3 DNA sequence: TGTGCCAGCAGCCAAGGGGTGAACACTGAAGCTTTCTTT. Protein sequence: CASSQGVNTEAFF.

Details on this clonotype: An end of the junction differs from the germline gene, which may be a read error. The chain couples TRBV5-6 to TRBJ1-2; no clear D. The CDR3 length is 11 residues. The germline gives CDR1 SGHDT, CDR2 YYEEEE. The CDR3 spells CASSLLAKVRF. The CDR3 nucleotides read TGTGCCAGCAGCTTGTTGGCGAAGGTTCGCTTC.

The chain carries TRBV5-8 and TRBJ2-3, with 9 bases lining up with TRBD2. Germline CDR1 SGHTS, CDR2 YDEGEE. This CDR3 spans 16 amino acids. V dropped 0 bases and J dropped 4; count of bases not matched to a gene: 6. The CDR3 DNA reads TGTGCCAGCAGCTTGGCAATTAGCGGGAGATCAGATACGCAGTATTTT. This encodes CASSLAISGRSDTQYF.